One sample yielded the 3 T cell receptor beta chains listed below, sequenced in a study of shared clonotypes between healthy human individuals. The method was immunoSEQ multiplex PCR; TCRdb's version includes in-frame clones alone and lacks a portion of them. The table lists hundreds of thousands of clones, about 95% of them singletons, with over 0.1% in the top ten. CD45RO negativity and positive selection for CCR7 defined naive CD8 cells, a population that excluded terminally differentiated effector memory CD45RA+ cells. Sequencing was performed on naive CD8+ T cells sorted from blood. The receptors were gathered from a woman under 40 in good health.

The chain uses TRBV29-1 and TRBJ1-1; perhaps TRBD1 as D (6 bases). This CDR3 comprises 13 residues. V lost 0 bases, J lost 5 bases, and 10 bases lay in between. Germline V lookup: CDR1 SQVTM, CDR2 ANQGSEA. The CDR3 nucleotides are TGCAGCGTTGAAGAAGGGGGGCGTACTGAAGCTTTCTTT. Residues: CSVEEGGRTEAFF. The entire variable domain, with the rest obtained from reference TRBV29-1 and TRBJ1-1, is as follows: SAVISQKPSRDICQRGTSLTIQCQVDSQVTMMFWYRQQPGQSLTLIATANQGSEATYESGFVIDKFPISRPNLTFSTLTVSNMSPEDSSIYLCSVEEGGRTEAFFGQGTRLTVV.

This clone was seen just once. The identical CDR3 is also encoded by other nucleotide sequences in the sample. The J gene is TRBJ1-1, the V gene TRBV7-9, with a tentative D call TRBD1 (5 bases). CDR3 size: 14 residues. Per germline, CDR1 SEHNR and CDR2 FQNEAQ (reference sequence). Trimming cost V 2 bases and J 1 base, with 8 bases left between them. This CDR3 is CASSLLGANTEAFF. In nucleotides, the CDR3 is TGTGCCAGCAGCTTATTAGGGGCGAACACTGAAGCTTTCTTT.

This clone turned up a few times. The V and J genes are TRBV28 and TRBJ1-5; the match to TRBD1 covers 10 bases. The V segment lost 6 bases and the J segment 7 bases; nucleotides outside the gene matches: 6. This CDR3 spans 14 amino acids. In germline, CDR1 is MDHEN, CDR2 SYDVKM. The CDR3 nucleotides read TGTGCCAGCAGAACGGGACAGGGGTACCAGCCCCAGCATTTT. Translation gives CASRTGQGYQPQHF.